This T cell receptor (beta chain) appears in the sequencing data of a study of T cell clonality in common variable immunodeficiency. Study-wide results and limits: Reportedly, TCR beta sequences from common variable immunodeficiency showed fewer deletions and N-nucleotide insertions.

Sequencing used immunoSEQ multiplex PCR; TCRdb keeps in-frame clones, though not all of them. The sample includes about 35,000 clones, none of them occurring once. The ends were cut back, 0 bases at V and 5 bases at J, with 15 bases in the middle. The CDR3 totals 15 residues. Germline-derived CDR1 and CDR2 are GTSNPN and SVGIG (reference sequence). Regarding this clone: Its antigen remains unknown. Read coverage stops 3 residues before the CDR3 terminus; the germline J gene supplies the remainder.

This clonotype was obtained from a human donor with common variable immunodeficiency. J is TRBJ2-3 and V is TRBV30; D not resolved. The sample consisted of peripheral blood mononuclear cells. CDR3 in amino acids: CAWSVLVQHRDTQYF. The CDR3 bases that were read are TGTGCCTGGAGTGTACTCGTCCAACACAGAGATACG.